A single sample is the source of the 22 T cell receptor beta chains below, sequenced in a study of blood T cell repertoires in COVID-19 (dated by TCRdb to about 2020). Library preparation used the immunoSEQ multiplex PCR assay. TCRdb retrieved this table from immuneACCESS and kept in-frame rearrangements only. Not all clones are present; in checked studies, unresolved V genes account for under half, and no reason is known for the remainder. Present in this sample are 220,000 or so clones, about 94% of which were seen just once. The ten largest clones capture 0.82% of the sample. Sequencing input: peripheral blood. The receptor source for this set is a man aged 55 to 70 with COVID-19, enrolled during active disease.

This chain joins TRBV7-2 and TRBJ2-7, with TRBD1 matching 10 bases. The germline gives CDR1 SGHTA, CDR2 FQGNSA. The CDR3 is 16 residues long. V shed 2 bases and J 7 bases; nucleotides not matched to a gene: 11. CDR3 residues: CASSLIVTDRGREQYF. DNA of the CDR3: TGTGCCAGCAGCTTAATCGTAACCGACAGGGGGCGGGAGCAGTACTTC. Complete variable domain (other parts from reference TRBV7-2 and TRBJ2-7): GAGVSQSPSNKVTEKGKDVELRCDPISGHTALYWYRQSLGQGLEFLIYFQGNSAPDKSGLPSDRFSAERTGGSVSTLTIQRTQQEDSAVYLCASSLIVTDRGREQYFGPGTRLTVT.

The genes are TRBV7-2 and TRBJ2-7; 11 nucleotides align to TRBD2. CDR1 is SGHTA, CDR2 FQGNSA, per germline. The CDR3 is made up of 17 amino acids. Losses at the gene ends were 1 base for V and 2 bases for J; bases not matched to a gene: 7. The CDR3 reads CASSLVVAGGPPYEQYF. The CDR3 nucleotides are TGTGCCAGCAGCTTAGTTGTAGCGGGAGGGCCCCCCTACGAGCAGTACTTC.

J is TRBJ2-7 and V is TRBV28, with 7 positions matching TRBD1. Germline CDR1 MDHEN, CDR2 SYDVKM. The CDR3 consists of 13 residues. J lost 5 bases, V lost 7 bases, and 8 bases had no gene match. The CDR3, as DNA: TGTGCCAGCACACCGGGACAGAGCCACGAGCAGTACTTC. Its protein is CASTPGQSHEQYF.

DNA of the CDR3: TGTGCCAGCTCACCGGGACAGGGGAACACCGGGGAGCTGTTTTTT. Translated, it gives CASSPGQGNTGELFF. The V gene is TRBV18, the J gene TRBJ2-2; TRBD1 aligns across 9 bases. In germline, CDR1 is KGHSH, CDR2 LQKENI. Losses at the gene ends were 3 bases for V and 1 base for J; bases not matched to a gene: 0. The CDR3 has 15 residues.

The chain links TRBV6-5 to TRBJ1-2; D possibly corresponds to TRBD1 (5 bases). There are 13 residues in the CDR3. The germline V gene encodes CDR1 MNHEY and CDR2 SVGAGI. Trimming took 6 bases from V and 2 from J, leaving 10 bases between them. This CDR3 reads CASSQTANYGYTF. The CDR3 region has the DNA TGTGCCAGCAGCCAGACAGCAAACTATGGCTACACCTTC.

This chain links TRBV6-2 or TRBV6-3 with TRBJ2-2; possible D gene TRBD1, 6 bases. CDR1 is MNHEY, CDR2 SVGEGT, per germline. The CDR3 has 16 residues. Trimming cost V 0 bases and J 0 bases, with 8 bases left between them. The CDR3 DNA reads as TGTGCCAGCAGTTACTCGTCAGGGGCGAACACCGGGGAGCTGTTTTTT. This gives the protein CASSYSSGANTGELFF.

This clone has a single count. The V and J genes are TRBV3-1 (or the pseudogene TRBV3-2) and TRBJ2-7; tentatively, D is TRBD1 (7 bases). The length of the CDR3 is 16 residues. Germline CDR1 and CDR2: LGHDT and YNNKEL (reference sequence). V shed 4 bases and J shed 2 bases, with 18 bases lying between them. CDR3 DNA: TGTGCCAGCAGCCCCCCCGGCGGGACAGCCCCCTACGAGCAGTACTTC. It yields the protein CASSPPGGTAPYEQYF.

The chain uses TRBV25-1 and TRBJ1-1; 7 positions match TRBD1. The CDR3 has 12 amino acids. The ends lost 6 bases at V and 5 bases at J; junction bases unmatched: 3. From germline, CDR1 is MGHDK and CDR2 SYGVNS. The CDR3 DNA follows: TGTGCCAGCAGCACAGGGGTGACTGAAGCTTTCTTT. This sequence encodes CASSTGVTEAFF.

This chain joins TRBV7-2 and TRBJ2-7; 9 nucleotides match TRBD1. The ends lost 5 bases at V and 2 bases at J; junction bases unmatched: 7. CDR1 SGHTA and CDR2 FQGNSA come from the germline V gene. The CDR3 totals 15 residues. The chain's CDR3 is CASSIHRGRPYEQYF. CDR3 DNA sequence: TGTGCCAGCAGCATTCACAGGGGGCGCCCCTACGAGCAGTACTTC.

The rearrangement links TRBV19 to TRBJ2-1; 9 bases match TRBD2. The CDR3 length is 14 residues. Looked up from germline, CDR1 is LNHDA and CDR2 is SQIVND (reference sequence). V shed 6 bases, J shed 5 bases, and the junction held 5 bases outside the gene matches. The DNA of the CDR3 is TGTGCCAGTAGGGGACTAGCAAGCCACAATGAGCAGTTCTTC. It yields the protein CASRGLASHNEQFF.

V is TRBV28 and J is TRBJ2-5; unclear D gene. The length of the CDR3 is 14 residues. The germline gives CDR1 MDHEN, CDR2 SYDVKM. V dropped 6 bases and J dropped 2 bases, with 13 bases sitting between them. CDR3 coding DNA: TGTGCCAGCAGGCACACCGCGGTACAAGAGACCCAGTACTTC. Translating it yields CASRHTAVQETQYF.

The chain is built from TRBV27 and TRBJ2-7; D possibly corresponds to TRBD2 (5 bases). The CDR3 is made up of 14 amino acids. Germline V gene data show CDR1 as MNHEY and CDR2 as SMNVEV (reference sequence). The ends were cut back, 5 bases at V and 6 bases at J, with 17 bases in the middle. The CDR3 loop reads CASSRTGLIPEQYF. The CDR3 DNA reads TGTGCCAGCAGTCGGACTGGCCTTATCCCCGAGCAGTACTTC.

This clone showed up just once. The CDR3 here is CASSLDKTGPGNTIYF. The DNA for the CDR3 is TGTGCCAGCAGCTTGGATAAAACAGGCCCTGGAAACACCATATATTTT. The chain combines TRBV7-2 with TRBJ1-3, with D possibly matching TRBD1 (5 bases). The CDR3 covers 16 residues. Germline CDR1 SGHTA, CDR2 FQGNSA. V was pared by 3 bases and J by 2 bases, with 14 bases between.

V usage is TRBV7-3 and J usage is TRBJ2-2; 8 bases align to TRBD2. V shed 3 bases, J shed 1 base, and the junction held 1 base outside the gene matches. The CDR3 has 15 amino acids. CDR1 is SGHTA, CDR2 FQGTGA, per germline. CDR3 DNA sequence: TGTGCCAGCAGCTTCGGGAGGGGGAACACCGGGGAGCTGTTTTTT. It codes for CASSFGRGNTGELFF.

CDR3 region: CASSYSEGGGNSPLHF. The CDR3 DNA reads TGTGCCAGCAGTTACTCCGAGGGAGGAGGCAATTCACCCCTCCACTTT. This sequence joins TRBV6-6 and TRBJ1-6; D is undetermined. Germline CDR1 is MNHNY and CDR2 is SVGAGI (reference sequence). CDR3 size: 16 residues. V was trimmed by 0 bases and J by 7 bases, leaving 13 bases between them.

This chain uses TRBV5-5 with TRBJ1-1; 9 positions match TRBD1. Trimming removed 3 bases from V and 4 bases from J; junction bases left unmatched: 7. From germline, CDR1 is SGHKS and CDR2 YYEKEE (reference sequence). This CDR3 spans 15 amino acids. The CDR3 sequence is CASSWGTGFGTEAFF. The DNA for the CDR3 is TGTGCCAGCAGCTGGGGGACAGGGTTCGGCACTGAAGCTTTCTTT.

This chain's CDR3 is CATQRLPDASYEQYF. CDR3 DNA sequence: TGTGCCACCCAGCGGTTGCCGGACGCATCCTACGAGCAGTACTTC. The J gene is TRBJ2-7, the V gene TRBV2, with D possibly matching TRBD2 (5 bases). Trimming shortened V by 10 bases and J by 1 base, and 20 bases separated the two germline ends. This CDR3 has 15 residues. Germline CDR1 reads SNHLY; CDR2 reads FYNNEI. The full variable domain, its missing parts supplied by reference TRBV2 and TRBJ2-7, is EPEVTQTPSHQVTQMGQEVILRCVPISNHLYFYWYRQILGQKVEFLVSFYNNEISEKSEIFDDQFSVERPDGSNFTLKIRSTKLEDSAMYFCATQRLPDASYEQYFGPGTRLTVT.

This chain links TRBV11-3 with TRBJ1-3; a possible D gene is TRBD1 (6 bases). This CDR3 contains 14 residues. V was pared by 5 bases and J by 2 bases, with 10 bases between. CDR1 and CDR2 (germline): SGHNT, YENEEA. In nucleotides, the CDR3 is TGTGCCAGCAGCGGGGGCAACCCTGGAAACACCATATATTTT. It translates to CASSGGNPGNTIYF.

This rearrangement joins TRBV2 to TRBJ1-2, with TRBD1 as a possible D gene (5 bases). This CDR3 comprises 13 residues. V was trimmed by 5 bases and J by 4 bases, leaving 11 bases between them. Looked up from germline, CDR1 is SNHLY and CDR2 is FYNNEI. The CDR3 is CASSTTAFYGYTF. The CDR3, as DNA: TGTGCCAGCAGTACGACAGCCTTCTATGGCTACACCTTC.

This clone was seen more than once but under ten times. This sequence joins TRBV4-1 and TRBJ1-2, with a possible D match to TRBD1 (6 bases). CDR3 length equals 14 residues. V was pared by 1 base and J by 5 bases, with 11 bases between. The germline V gene has CDR1 MGHRA and CDR2 YSYEKL. The chain's CDR3 is CASSQGPGVYGYTF. As DNA, the CDR3 is TGCGCCAGCAGCCAAGGTCCAGGGGTGTATGGCTACACCTTC.

This chain uses TRBV7-3 with TRBJ2-2; TRBD1 agrees at 8 bases. The V segment lost 5 bases and the J segment 1 base; nucleotides outside the gene matches: 6. Germline CDR1 SGHTA, CDR2 FQGTGA. The CDR3 consists of 16 residues. The CDR3 DNA sequence: TGTGCCAGCAGCCTAGGGACAGGCCTGAACACCGGGGAGCTGTTTTTT. This gives the protein CASSLGTGLNTGELFF.

This chain uses TRBV4-1 with TRBJ2-1, with a weak D call TRBD1 (5 bases). Trimming removed 1 base from V and 4 bases from J, with 17 bases in between. This CDR3 comprises 17 residues. The germline CDR1 and CDR2 sequences are MGHRA and YSYEKL. CDR3 coding DNA: TGCGCCAGCAGCCAAGGCCAGGGTTTCCCCTTGTACAATGAGCAGTTCTTC. Amino acid sequence: CASSQGQGFPLYNEQFF.